This is a list of T cell receptor beta chains from one sample in a study of blood T cell repertoires in COVID-19. Data came from immunoSEQ multiplex PCR; TCRdb stores just in-frame clones and leaves some out. This table has more than 100,000 clones, roughly 70% appearing once. The sequencing sample was made of peripheral blood. These receptors originate from a human donor with acute or convalescent COVID-19. The donor label of this sample is uncertain. Each CDR3 is given with its conserved first and last residue. Fields, in order: J gene, V gene, D gene, clone size, CDR3 protein, CDR3 DNA. A D gene is named only where the DNA matches it firmly. A row's size may be missing; if present it is once, few, many or a size class.

TRBJ2-2	TRBV2	TRBD1	-	CASRVGQGALRTGELFF	TGTGCCAGCAGGGTGGGACAGGGGGCGTTGAGGACCGGGGAGCTGTTTTTT
TRBJ1-4	TRBV6-5	-	-	CASSFDGIDEKLFF	TGTGCCAGCAGCTTTGACGGGATAGATGAAAAACTGTTTTTT
TRBJ2-6	TRBV2	TRBD1	-	CASRDRGYGANVLTF	TGTGCCAGCAGGGACAGGGGGTATGGGGCCAACGTCCTGACTTTC
TRBJ2-2	TRBV27	-	-	CASSFLAGTGELFF	TGTGCCAGCAGTTTCCTGGCAGGCACCGGGGAGCTGTTTTTT
TRBJ1-2	TRBV9	TRBD1	once	CASSRSGTGKGYTF	TGTGCCAGCAGCCGATCCGGGACAGGGAAAGGCTACACCTTC
TRBJ1-2	TRBV2	TRBD1	few	CASSDGSGGNYGYTF	TGTGCCAGCAGTGACGGGTCAGGGGGGAACTATGGCTACACCTTC
TRBJ1-2	TRBV28	-	-	CASASGGVLYGYTF	TGTGCCAGCGCCTCGGGGGGGGTCCTCTATGGCTACACCTTC
TRBJ1-1	TRBV6-5	-	-	CASSYSNPAEAFF	TGTGCCAGCAGTTATAGTAACCCTGCCGAAGCTTTCTTT
TRBJ2-1	TRBV3-1/TRBV3-2	TRBD1	-	CASSPYRGSYNEQFF	TGTGCCAGCAGCCCATACAGGGGTTCCTACAATGAGCAGTTCTTC
TRBJ1-2	TRBV9	-	-	CASASENIHGYTF	TGTGCCAGCGCAAGTGAGAATATCCATGGCTACACCTTC
TRBJ2-3	TRBV24-1	-	-	CATSDRRLRGGDTQYF	TGTGCCACCAGTGACCGGCGGTTGCGAGGAGGCGATACGCAGTATTTT
TRBJ1-5	TRBV2	TRBD1	-	CASSGTGGSLNQPQHF	TGTGCCAGCAGTGGGACAGGGGGTAGCTTAAATCAGCCCCAGCATTTT
TRBJ2-1	TRBV19	TRBD2	-	CASTRSRLAGGRLAYNEQFF	TGTGCCAGTACACGGTCCCGACTAGCGGGGGGTCGGTTAGCCTACAATGAGCAGTTCTTC
TRBJ2-7	TRBV6-1	-	few	CASSEHRVREQYF	TGTGCCAGCAGTGAACACAGGGTCCGGGAGCAGTACTTC
TRBJ2-5	TRBV3-1/TRBV3-2	TRBD2	-	CASSLRGSGGVETQYF	TGTGCCAGCAGCCTTCGTGGTAGCGGGGGGGTTGAGACCCAGTACTTC
TRBJ2-2	TRBV28	-	many	CASTPGNTGELFF	TGTGCCAGCACCCCAGGAAACACCGGGGAGCTGTTTTTT
TRBJ2-2	TRBV2	-	few	CASREYGTGELFF	TGTGCCAGCAGAGAATACGGCACCGGGGAGCTGTTTTTT
TRBJ2-7	TRBV19	-	-	CATSGRKGVYEQYF	TGTGCCACAAGTGGCAGGAAGGGGGTCTACGAGCAGTACTTC
TRBJ1-2	TRBV19	-	-	CASSIGVGSGYGYTF	TGTGCCAGTAGTATAGGGGTCGGCTCGGGCTATGGCTACACCTTC
TRBJ1-1	TRBV10-3	TRBD1	-	CAISESGQGPGEAFF	TGTGCCATCAGTGAGTCGGGACAGGGGCCAGGGGAAGCTTTCTTT
TRBJ1-2	TRBV5-1	TRBD1	-	CASRPNTGGGGYTF	TGCGCCAGCAGGCCCAATACAGGGGGCGGTGGCTACACCTTC
TRBJ2-1	TRBV11-3	TRBD1	many	CASSLNPGQGNEQFF	TGTGCCAGCAGCCTCAACCCGGGACAGGGCAATGAGCAGTTCTTC
TRBJ2-1	TRBV2	-	-	CASSLRGHLYNEQFF	TGTGCCAGCAGTCTAAGGGGACACCTCTACAATGAGCAGTTCTTC
TRBJ1-3	TRBV2	TRBD1	-	CASSVQGNGNTIYF	TGTGCCAGCAGCGTACAGGGGAATGGAAACACCATATATTTT
TRBJ2-1	TRBV7-9	-	-	CASSLSGVAGNEQFF	TGTGCCAGCAGCTTATCAGGGGTTGCGGGCAATGAGCAGTTCTTC
TRBJ1-5	TRBV21-1	-	-	CASSNGPGQGRDQPQHF	TGTGCCAGCAGCAACGGCCCCGGACAGGGTCGCGATCAGCCCCAGCATTTT
TRBJ1-2	TRBV7-2	-	-	CASRYTRDYGYTF	TGTGCCAGCAGATACACTCGGGACTATGGCTACACCTTC
TRBJ1-2	TRBV3-1/TRBV3-2	-	-	CASSQASGPYGYTF	TGTGCCAGCAGTCAAGCTAGCGGCCCTTACGGCTACACCTTC
TRBJ1-6	TRBV27	TRBD1	-	CASRRQGRYNSPLHF	TGTGCCAGCCGACGACAGGGCCGATATAATTCACCCCTCCACTTT
TRBJ2-7	TRBV3-1/TRBV3-2	-	-	CASSRLESSYEQYF	TGTGCCAGCAGCCGACTCGAGAGCTCCTACGAGCAGTACTTC
TRBJ2-1	TRBV4-1	-	-	CASRGAGLHEQFF	TGCGCCAGCAGAGGCGCAGGGTTACATGAGCAGTTCTTC
TRBJ2-1	TRBV4-1	-	-	CASSQPGTRPAEQFF	TGCGCCAGCAGCCAGCCGGGAACCCGCCCCGCTGAGCAGTTCTTC
TRBJ2-3	TRBV21-1	-	-	CASSKVGDFRTDTQYF	TGTGCCAGCAGCAAAGTTGGCGACTTTCGCACAGATACGCAGTATTTT
TRBJ2-2	TRBV4-1	-	-	CASSQSGFGELFF	TGCGCCAGCAGCCAATCAGGTTTCGGGGAGCTGTTTTTT
TRBJ1-2	TRBV9	-	-	CASSVGGGNYGYTF	TGTGCCAGCAGCGTGGGGGGAGGTAACTATGGCTACACCTTC
TRBJ1-4	TRBV7-9	TRBD1	-	CASSLNTGGEKLFF	TGTGCCAGCAGCTTAAATACAGGGGGTGAAAAACTGTTTTTT
TRBJ1-5	TRBV6-2/TRBV6-3	-	-	CASSYNSGDQPQHF	TGTGCCAGCAGTTACAACAGCGGGGATCAGCCCCAGCATTTT